The sequence of this TCR beta chain was determined in a study of blood T cell repertoires in COVID-19. V trimming: 8 bases; J trimming: 0 bases; junction bases outside the gene matches: 4. Germline V lookup: CDR1 MNHEY, CDR2 SMNVEV (reference sequence). The CDR3 runs 15 residues. The protocol was immunoSEQ multiplex PCR, while the TCRdb copy is restricted to in-frame clones and leaves out a portion. The data contain fewer than 100,000 clones, 70% to 80% of them singletons. The V gene is TRBV27, the J gene TRBJ2-2; 9 bases are a match to TRBD2. The source material was peripheral blood. The receptor was isolated from a man between 65 and 80 years old with acute or convalescent COVID-19. The CDR3, as DNA: TGTGCCAGCTCGGTAGCGGGGGCGAACACCGGGGAGCTGTTTTTT. Protein product: CASSVAGANTGELFF.